The present T cell receptor beta chain was sequenced within a study of regulatory T cells in long-lasting Graves disease. Study outcomes and limitations: Under persistent disease, TRBV28, TRBJ1-2 and TRBJ2-5 were used preferentially.

Of note for this clonotype: Its antigen remains unidentified.

This CDR3 contains 13 residues. Germline CDR1 is MNHNS and CDR2 is SASEGT. Trimming pared 10 bases from V and 0 bases from J, leaving 10 bases between. As to time point: newly diagnosed GD, antithyroid drugs for less than 3 months. PBMCs provided the RNA from which the TCR library was made. According to the study, TCR beta libraries were built with iRepertoire HTBI primers and CDR3-region Arm-PCR. MiXCR was run by TCRdb on the multiplex PCR reads, yielding one entry per CDR3 protein. The data hold 530,000 or so distinct CDR3 sequences, with more than 15% observed a single time. This sample was also put to use in a study of T cells in Graves' hyperthyroidism and ophthalmopathy.

The sequences come from peripheral blood mononuclear cells (PBMCs), collected at new diagnosis, from a patient treated with antithyroid drugs. V usage is TRBV6-1 and J usage is TRBJ2-1; D is unclear. The clonotype originates from a young man with Graves disease. Here the CDR3 reads CAIGPSSYNEQFF. CDR3 DNA: TGTGCCATCGGCCCAAGCTCCTACAATGAGCAGTTCTTC.